This is a list of T cell receptor beta chains from one sample in a study of radiation and T cells in renal cell carcinoma. Clones were read by immunoSEQ multiplex PCR, and TCRdb kept only the in-frame ones, dropping some. The table has around 9,600 clones, 50% to 75% seen once; the top ten hold roughly 21%. This specimen consisted of tumor tissue, obtained from a patient whose treatment included radiotherapy and nephrectomy. These receptors all stem from a man in his 60s with renal cell carcinoma. Each CDR3 is given with its conserved first and last residue. Each record gives: J gene, V gene, CDR3 protein.

>TRBJ2-6|TRBV7-3
CASSLSGTGANVLTF
>TRBJ2-7|TRBV19
CASSIGRSSRIPYEQYF
>TRBJ2-5|TRBV2
CASRARDSETQYF
>TRBJ1-5|TRBV28
CASTKTGANQPQHF
>TRBJ2-5|TRBV4-2
CASSQDGPGGGETQYF
>TRBJ1-2|TRBV4-1
CASSPRSSGGYTF
>TRBJ1-5|TRBV19
CATWGQARSNQPQHF
>TRBJ1-4|TRBV4-1
CASSQDDSPEKLFF
>TRBJ1-5|TRBV7-6
CASTSSKGRDNQPQHF
>TRBJ1-1|TRBV5-8
CASSFSYEAFF
>TRBJ2-7|TRBV5-8
CASSLSRGLAASYEQYF
>TRBJ1-2|TRBV5-4
CASSSARVGYGYTF
>TRBJ2-2|TRBV27
CASSLAGSRENTGELFF
>TRBJ2-7|TRBV5-6
CASSLGWGSLYEQYF
>TRBJ2-7|TRBV4-3
CASSPGTGSYEQYF
>TRBJ2-3|TRBV14
CASSQESGTWGDTQYF
>TRBJ2-6|TRBV5-4
CASSQDAGAGANVLTF
>TRBJ2-7|TRBV28
CASSLGTSGGYEQYF
>TRBJ2-6|TRBV6-1
CASSVGEGANVLTF
>TRBJ1-3|TRBV4-2
CASSQDPPTGVLRNTIYF
>TRBJ2-4|TRBV28
CASNKRNEAKNIQYF
>TRBJ1-1|TRBV28
CASTTRLGEAFF
>TRBJ2-3|TRBV4-1
CASSQQASGRADTQYF
>TRBJ1-1|TRBV11-1
CASSARNTEAFF
>TRBJ1-2|TRBV19
CASSETGGRGYGYTF
>TRBJ2-5|TRBV28
CASSLAGANQETQYF
>TRBJ1-2|TRBV6-5
CASSYSTEFYGYTF
>TRBJ2-6|TRBV5-1
CASSWTGGGGANVLTF